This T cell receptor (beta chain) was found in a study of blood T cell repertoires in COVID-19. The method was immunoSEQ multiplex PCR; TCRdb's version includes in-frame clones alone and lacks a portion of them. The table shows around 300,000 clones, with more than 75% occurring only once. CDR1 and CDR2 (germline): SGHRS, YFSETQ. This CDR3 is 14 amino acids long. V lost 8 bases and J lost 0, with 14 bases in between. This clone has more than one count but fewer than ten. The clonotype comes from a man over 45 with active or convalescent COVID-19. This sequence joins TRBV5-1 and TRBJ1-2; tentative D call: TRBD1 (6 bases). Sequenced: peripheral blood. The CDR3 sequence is CASHTGNPNYGYTF. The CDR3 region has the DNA TGCGCCAGTCACACAGGGAATCCTAACTATGGCTACACCTTC.